The text below deals with one T cell receptor (beta chain). Antigen specificity is unknown. This CDR3 contains 14 residues. V gave up 6 bases and J gave up 10 bases, with 22 bases separating them. The germline CDR1 and CDR2 sequences are DFQATT and SNEGSKA (reference sequence). Libraries of TCR beta came from iRepertoire HTBI primers plus Arm-PCR of CDR3 regions. TCRdb reanalysed the multiplex PCR reads using MiXCR and keeps one entry per CDR3 protein. The sample holds 200,000 to 250,000 distinct CDR3 sequences, around 20% seen once. This specimen comes from a study of regulatory T cells in long-lasting Graves disease. Study-level points and caveats: The study found persistent patients shared more public clonotypes (over 2,500) than new patients (around 1,000).

Documented time point: newly diagnosed GD, antithyroid drugs for less than 3 months. RNA isolated from PBMCs was used to make the TCR library. The sample was also reused in another study, on T cells in Graves' hyperthyroidism and ophthalmopathy. This second report adds: Using 13 V-J features, a model discriminated ophthalmopathy from stable hyperthyroidism. In validation, the model predicted ophthalmopathy. These predictions came a median about 6.5 months before onset.

Sample: peripheral blood mononuclear cells (PBMCs), taken at new diagnosis, from a patient treated with antithyroid drugs. This TCR was sampled from a woman aged 25 to 39 with Graves disease. This chain connects TRBV20-1 to TRBJ2-1; D possibly corresponds to TRBD2 (5 bases). Written as DNA, the CDR3 is TGCAGTGCCCCGTCCGCGGCTCTGGGAGCGGAGCAGTTCTTC. Protein: CSAPSAALGAEQFF.